These 19 T cell receptor beta chains were sequenced from one sample in a study of post-analysis software for immune sequencing data. Study outcomes and limitations: The five TRBV segments detected at higher frequency in patients than in controls included TRBV5-6, TRBV5-1 and TRBV20-1.

Their antigens remain unidentified. Included in the TCR beta cDNA libraries were unique molecular identifiers. TCRdb recomputed calls from the PCR reads with MiXCR, one row per CDR3 protein. Among around 700,000 distinct CDR3 sequences listed, approximately 60% were seen once. Sample: blood. Receptor source: a girl aged 2 to 10 with multiple sclerosis.

The rearrangement uses TRBV7-2 and TRBJ2-1; TRBD1 agrees at 7 bases. Germline values: CDR1 SGHTA, CDR2 FQGNSA. V was clipped by 5 bases and J by 2 bases; unmatched bases: 6. The CDR3 totals 15 residues. The CDR3 is CASSPRDSPYNEQFF. CDR3 nucleotide sequence: TGTGCCAGCAGCCCCCGGGACAGTCCCTACAATGAGCAGTTCTTC.

The chain recombines TRBV5-1 with TRBJ1-2; D is undetermined. The CDR3 sequence is 13 residues long. CDR1 SGHRS and CDR2 YFSETQ come from the germline V gene. Trimming stripped 0 bases from V and 8 bases from J, with 11 bases between. The CDR3 region has the DNA TGCGCCAGCAGCTTGGACAGCTTTCGGGGCTACACCTTC. The encoded protein is CASSLDSFRGYTF.

This clonotype was counted only a few times. V gene TRBV20-1 combines with J gene TRBJ2-1; TRBD2 matches 12 bases. Trimming cost V 1 base and J 4 bases; bases outside gene matches: 8. This CDR3 comprises 17 residues. CDR1 is DFQATT, CDR2 SNEGSKA, per germline (reference sequence). The CDR3 nucleotides are TGCAGTGCTAGAGTCCAGTCCCTAGCGGGAGGGTACAATGAGCAGTTCTTC. Translated: CSARVQSLAGGYNEQFF.

V usage is TRBV5-6 and J usage is TRBJ1-5; D perhaps matches TRBD1 (5 bases). CDR1 SGHDT and CDR2 YYEEEE come from the germline V gene. The CDR3 runs 15 residues. V was cut by 1 base and J by 4 bases, with 12 bases left in between. CDR3 in DNA: TGTGCCAGCAGCTTGTTAGGGGCCCAAAATCAGCCCCAGCATTTT. This codes for CASSLLGAQNQPQHF.

In its sample, this clonotype was seen a few times. The chain links TRBV7-9 to TRBJ1-2; D is unresolved. The CDR3 loop spans 17 amino acids. From germline, CDR1 is SEHNR and CDR2 FQNEAQ (reference sequence). Trimming took off 7 bases at V and 0 bases at J, with 21 bases between the two ends. Written as DNA, the CDR3 is TGTGCCAGCACCTTCTCAGAAGGCTATACTTCTAACTATGGCTACACCTTC. This gives the protein CASTFSEGYTSNYGYTF.

V gene TRBV20-1 combines with J gene TRBJ2-7; 10 bases line up with TRBD2. V trimming: 1 base; J trimming: 1 base; junction bases outside the gene matches: 10. Germline V gene sequence: CDR1 DFQATT, CDR2 SNEGSKA (reference sequence). The CDR3 has 17 residues. The CDR3 reads CSARGTSGRAGSYEQYF. CDR3 coding DNA: TGCAGTGCTAGAGGAACCAGCGGGAGGGCCGGTTCCTACGAGCAGTACTTC.

This clonotype was observed a single time. The CDR3 DNA reads TGCGCCAGCAGCTTGGATTCGGTCGGGGGCCCCCAGTATTTT. Residues: CASSLDSVGGPQYF. The chain is built from TRBV5-1 and TRBJ2-3; tentatively, D is TRBD1 or TRBD2 (6 bases each). This CDR3 contains 14 residues. Trimming removed 0 bases at V and 12 bases at J, with 17 bases between. Per the germline V gene, CDR1 is SGHRS and CDR2 is YFSETQ. Based on the CDR3 plus reference TRBV5-1 and TRBJ2-3, the full variable domain is KAGVTQTPRYLIKTRGQQVTLSCSPISGHRSVSWYQQTPGQGLQFLFEYFSETQRNKGNFPGRFSGRQFSNSRSEMNVSTLELGDSALYLCASSLDSVGGPQYFGPGTRLTVL.

A few counts support this clonotype. This chain uses TRBV29-1 with TRBJ2-7; unclear D gene. The CDR3 length is 14 residues. Germline values: CDR1 SQVTM, CDR2 ANQGSEA. Trimming removed 6 bases from V and 0 bases from J, with 15 bases in between. The CDR3 sequence is CSVESSTRSYEQYF. CDR3 in DNA: TGCAGCGTCGAGTCCTCCACCCGCTCCTACGAGCAGTACTTC.

V gene TRBV29-1 combines with J gene TRBJ2-7, with D possibly matching TRBD2 (6 bases). The CDR3 spans 18 residues. Germline V lookup: CDR1 SQVTM, CDR2 ANQGSEA. The V end lost 4 bases, the J end lost 3 bases, and 28 bases lay between the germline ends. CDR3 in amino acids: CSVVRAGRGARIFYEQYF. The CDR3, as DNA: TGCAGCGTTGTACGGGCGGGGCGTGGGGCAAGGATTTTCTACGAGCAGTACTTC.

CDR3 sequence (DNA): TGTGCCAGCAGCCTCAGGGCAGAACCCTTTTACGAGCAGTACTTC. Its protein product is CASSLRAEPFYEQYF. The chain joins TRBV4-2 to TRBJ2-7, with TRBD1 as a possible D gene (5 bases). Germline V gene lookup returns CDR1 LGHNA and CDR2 YNFKEQ. V dropped 4 bases and J dropped 4 bases, with 17 bases sitting between them. CDR3 size: 15 residues.

The chain carries TRBV4-1 and TRBJ1-5; no definite D call. Trimming removed 4 bases at V and 4 bases at J, with 14 bases between. The CDR3 spans 15 residues. Germline V gene sequence: CDR1 MGHRA, CDR2 YSYEKL. The CDR3 region is CASSPTFDRNQPQHF. In DNA, the CDR3 is TGCGCCAGCAGCCCTACATTCGATAGGAATCAGCCCCAGCATTTT.

The chain links TRBV3-1 to TRBJ2-1; D might be TRBD1 (6 bases). Germline CDR1 is LGHDT and CDR2 is YNNKEL (reference sequence). V was cut by 5 bases and J by 5 bases, with 13 bases left in between. The CDR3 has 14 amino acids. The CDR3 here is CASSRTEGNNEQFF. The CDR3 DNA follows: TGTGCCAGCAGCAGGACAGAGGGGAACAATGAGCAGTTCTTC.

There are a few counts of this clonotype. V is TRBV12-5 and J is TRBJ2-1; D not resolved. Germline V CDR1 and CDR2: LGHNT, FRNRAP. V dropped 1 base and J dropped 7 bases, with 8 bases sitting between them. The CDR3 is 13 amino acids. The DNA of the CDR3 is TGTGCTAGTGGTTTGGACGTAGGGAATGAGCAGTTCTTC. Its translation is CASGLDVGNEQFF.

The rearrangement links TRBV4-1 to TRBJ2-1; maybe TRBD1 (6 bases). CDR1 is MGHRA, CDR2 YSYEKL, per germline. Trimming took 2 bases from V and 2 from J, leaving 13 bases between them. This CDR3 contains 16 residues. The CDR3 sequence is CASSQHTGKPYNEQFF. CDR3 sequence (DNA): TGCGCCAGCAGCCAACATACAGGGAAACCCTACAATGAGCAGTTCTTC.

The chain recombines TRBV29-1 with TRBJ1-1; D is unresolved. CDR3 length: 10 amino acids. Trimming left V 3 bases short and J 6 bases short, with 5 bases between. Germline loops: CDR1 SQVTM, CDR2 ANQGSEA. The CDR3 protein is CSVDGSEAFF. The CDR3, as DNA: TGCAGCGTTGATGGTTCTGAAGCTTTCTTT.

This clonotype was detected a few times. This chain uses TRBV20-1 with TRBJ2-1; 12 nucleotides match TRBD2. The germline V gene encodes CDR1 DFQATT and CDR2 SNEGSKA (reference sequence). Unmatched junction bases numbered 6, after V lost 4 bases and J lost 8 bases. This CDR3 spans 14 amino acids. The CDR3 protein is CSATLAGGFDEQFF. In DNA, the CDR3 is TGCAGTGCTACTCTAGCGGGGGGGTTCGATGAGCAGTTCTTC.

This clonotype was recorded a few times. The chain recombines TRBV12-3 or TRBV12-4 with TRBJ2-1; 7 nucleotides align to TRBD2. The CDR3 contains 15 residues. The trim removed 7 bases at V and 2 bases at J, leaving 8 bases unmatched. The CDR3 here is CASTIAGVTYNEQFF. The CDR3 nucleotides are TGTGCCAGCACCATCGCGGGGGTCACCTACAATGAGCAGTTCTTC.

The rearrangement uses TRBV10-3 and TRBJ2-7, with TRBD2 as a possible D gene (5 bases). V was pared by 4 bases and J by 4 bases, with 8 bases between. There are 12 residues in the CDR3. Germline CDR1 reads ENHRY; CDR2 reads SYGVKD. DNA of the CDR3: TGTGCCATCAGTGCCGGGATATACGAGCAGTACTTC. The encoded protein is CAISAGIYEQYF.

The chain employs TRBV9 and TRBJ1-5; D may be TRBD1 (6 bases). Trimming shortened V by 4 bases and J by 7 bases, and 18 bases separated the two germline ends. This CDR3 has 15 residues. Germline CDR1 and CDR2: SGDLS and YYNGEE. CDR3 in amino acids: CASSWRGDNGQPQHF. CDR3 nucleotides: TGTGCCAGCAGCTGGAGAGGGGACAACGGGCAGCCCCAGCATTTT.